The clone carrying this T cell receptor (beta chain) was counted many times. The germline gives CDR1 MDHEN, CDR2 SYDVKM. The V end was cut by 1 base, the J end by 3 bases, with 6 bases between. CDR3 size: 13 residues. The data are from a study of T cells in Graves' hyperthyroidism and ophthalmopathy. Amplification targeted TCR beta CDR3 regions from RNA transcripts. RT-PCR in the first round (using the HTBI primer set) targeted the TCR CDR3. MiXCR, run by TCRdb on the multiplex PCR reads, gives a single entry per CDR3 protein. Counted here are about 620,000 distinct CDR3 sequences, about 16% occurring once; the ten biggest clones make up over 3.5%.

The sequenced material came from blood. The rearrangement uses TRBV28 and TRBJ1-2; D is undetermined. The clonotype comes from a woman aged 25 to 39 with Graves' hyperthyroidism. CDR3 in DNA: TGTGCCAGCAGTTTATCGCCGGACTATGGCTACACCTTC. This gives the protein CASSLSPDYGYTF.